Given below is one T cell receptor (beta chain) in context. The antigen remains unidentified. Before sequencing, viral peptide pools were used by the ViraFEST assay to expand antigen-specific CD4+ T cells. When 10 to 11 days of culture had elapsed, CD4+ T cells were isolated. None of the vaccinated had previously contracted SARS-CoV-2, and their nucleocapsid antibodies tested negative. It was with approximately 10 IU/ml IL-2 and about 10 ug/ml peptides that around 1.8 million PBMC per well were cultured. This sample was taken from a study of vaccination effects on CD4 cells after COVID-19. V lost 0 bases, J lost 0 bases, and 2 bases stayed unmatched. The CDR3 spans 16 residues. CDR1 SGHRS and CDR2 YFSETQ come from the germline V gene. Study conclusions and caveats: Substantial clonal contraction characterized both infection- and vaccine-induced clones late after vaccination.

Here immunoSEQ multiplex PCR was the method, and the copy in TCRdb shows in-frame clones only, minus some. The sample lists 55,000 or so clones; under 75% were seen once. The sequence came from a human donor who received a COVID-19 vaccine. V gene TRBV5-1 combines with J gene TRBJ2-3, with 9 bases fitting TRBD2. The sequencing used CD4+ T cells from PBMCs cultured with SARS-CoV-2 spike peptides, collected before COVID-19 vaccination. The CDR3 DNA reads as TGCGCCAGCAGCTTGGGACTAGCGGCTAGCACAGATACGCAGTATTTT. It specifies CASSLGLAASTDTQYF.